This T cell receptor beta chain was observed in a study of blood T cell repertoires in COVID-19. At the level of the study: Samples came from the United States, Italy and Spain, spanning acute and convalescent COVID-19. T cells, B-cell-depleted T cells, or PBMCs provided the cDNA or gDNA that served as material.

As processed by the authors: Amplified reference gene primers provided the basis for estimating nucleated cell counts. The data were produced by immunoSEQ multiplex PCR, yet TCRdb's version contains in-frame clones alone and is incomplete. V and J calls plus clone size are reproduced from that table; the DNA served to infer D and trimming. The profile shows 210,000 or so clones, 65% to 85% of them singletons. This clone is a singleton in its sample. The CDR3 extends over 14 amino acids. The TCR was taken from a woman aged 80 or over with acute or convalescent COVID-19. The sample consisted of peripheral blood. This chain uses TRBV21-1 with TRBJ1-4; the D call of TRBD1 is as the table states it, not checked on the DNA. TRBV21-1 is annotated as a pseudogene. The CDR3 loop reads CASSYDRGREKLFF. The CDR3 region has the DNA TGTGCCAGCAGCTACGACAGGGGGAGGGAAAAACTGTTTTTT.